The next 7 T cell receptor beta chains were all read from a single sample in a study of beta chain features in type 1 diabetes. Of the isolated RNA, all was reverse transcribed, and so the sequenced material was expressed TCRB transcripts. Generated by immunoSEQ multiplex PCR, the TCRdb table keeps only in-frame clones and is missing some. Here the sample spans about 330,000 clones, roughly 11% being singletons. What was sequenced was naive CD4+ T cells from blood. The source of these receptors is a woman in her 30s in good health.

This clone was detected only a few times. This chain links TRBV6-6 with TRBJ1-4; D ambiguous. The CDR3 extends over 14 amino acids. The V gene's germline CDR1 is MNHNY and CDR2 SVGAGI (reference sequence). Trimming removed 2 bases from V and 8 bases from J, with 12 bases in between. Here the CDR3 DNA reads TGTGCCAGCAGTTACGAAAGGTTGGGCGAAAAACTGTTTTTT. Translated: CASSYERLGEKLFF.

A few counts support this clone. The chain combines TRBV13 with TRBJ2-7; 15 bases align to TRBD2. This CDR3 comprises 15 residues. Per germline, CDR1 PRHDT and CDR2 FYEKMQ (reference sequence). The junction had 4 bases not matched to a gene; V was cut back by 4 bases and J by 6 bases. CDR3 nucleotide sequence: TGTGCCAGCAGCTCGGGACTAGCGGGAGGCGGCGAGCAGTACTTC. It encodes CASSSGLAGGGEQYF.

This clone was found a few times. The genes are TRBV29-1 and TRBJ2-3; 14 bases are shared with TRBD2. The CDR3 runs to 15 residues. V gave up 0 bases and J gave up 6 bases; unmatched junction bases: 2. CDR1 and CDR2 from the germline V gene are SQVTM and ANQGSEA. The CDR3 sequence: CSVEDGTSGSDTQYF. CDR3 coding DNA: TGCAGCGTTGAAGATGGGACTAGCGGGAGTGATACGCAGTATTTT.

This clone was counted only a few times. J is TRBJ2-2 and V is TRBV2, with TRBD1 matching 7 bases. Germline V gives CDR1 SNHLY, CDR2 FYNNEI. J was trimmed by 2 bases and V by 5 bases; bases with no gene match: 5. The CDR3 loop spans 15 amino acids. CDR3 nucleotides: TGTGCCAGCAGTACACAGGGGCTAAACACCGGGGAGCTGTTTTTT. Protein: CASSTQGLNTGELFF.

The rearrangement joins TRBV19 to TRBJ2-7, with TRBD1 identical over 9 bases. CDR3 length: 16 residues. Germline CDR1 and CDR2: LNHDA and SQIVND (reference sequence). The V segment lost 5 bases and the J segment 5 bases; nucleotides outside the gene matches: 13. The CDR3 protein is CASSPSVGQGPNEQYF. DNA of the CDR3: TGTGCCAGTAGTCCTTCTGTTGGACAGGGGCCCAACGAGCAGTACTTC.

J is TRBJ2-2 and V is TRBV4-3; 11 positions match TRBD2. The CDR3 is 17 amino acids. Germline CDR1 and CDR2: LGHNA and YSLEER. Trimming at V came to 0 bases and at J to 1 base, leaving 1 base not matched to a gene. DNA of the CDR3: TGCGCCAGCAGCCAAGACCTAGCGGGAGGGAACACCGGGGAGCTGTTTTTT. This translates into CASSQDLAGGNTGELFF.

V and J are TRBV29-1 and TRBJ1-4; 8 bases are a match to TRBD1. CDR1 and CDR2 from the germline V gene are SQVTM and ANQGSEA. After removal of 6 bases from V and 0 bases from J, the junction contained 3 bases not matched to a gene. The CDR3 is 14 amino acids. CDR3 bases: TGCAGCGTGACAGGGGTCGCAACTAATGAAAAACTGTTTTTT. Translation gives CSVTGVATNEKLFF.